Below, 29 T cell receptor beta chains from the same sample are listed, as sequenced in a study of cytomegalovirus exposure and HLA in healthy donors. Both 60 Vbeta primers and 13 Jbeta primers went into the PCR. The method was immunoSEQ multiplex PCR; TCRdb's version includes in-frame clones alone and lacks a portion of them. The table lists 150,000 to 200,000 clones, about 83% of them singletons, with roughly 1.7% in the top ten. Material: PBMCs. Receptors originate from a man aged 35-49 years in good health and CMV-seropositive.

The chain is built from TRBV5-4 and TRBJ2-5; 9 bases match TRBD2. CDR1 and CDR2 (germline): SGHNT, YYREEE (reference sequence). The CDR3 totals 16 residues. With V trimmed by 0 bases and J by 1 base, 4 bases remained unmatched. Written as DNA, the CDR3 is TGTGCCAGCAGCTTGGGTCTAGCGGGGATCCAAGAGACCCAGTACTTC. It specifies CASSLGLAGIQETQYF.

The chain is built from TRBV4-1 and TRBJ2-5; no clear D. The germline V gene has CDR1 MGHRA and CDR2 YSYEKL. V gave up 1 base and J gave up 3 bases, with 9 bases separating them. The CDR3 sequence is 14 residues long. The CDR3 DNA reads TGCGCCAGCAGCCAAGCAACTGTCGAAGAGACCCAGTACTTC. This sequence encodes CASSQATVEETQYF.

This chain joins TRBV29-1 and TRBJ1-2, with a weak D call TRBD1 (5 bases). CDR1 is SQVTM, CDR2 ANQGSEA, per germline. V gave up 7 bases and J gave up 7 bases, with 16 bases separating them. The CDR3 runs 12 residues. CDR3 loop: CSAERGAGGYTF. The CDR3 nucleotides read TGCAGCGCGGAAAGGGGCGCTGGTGGCTACACCTTC.

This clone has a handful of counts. CDR3 sequence (DNA): TGTGCCAGTGGAGGCGCTAACTATGGCTACACCTTC. This translates into CASGGANYGYTF. The V and J genes are TRBV19 and TRBJ1-2; the D is unclear. The germline gives CDR1 LNHDA, CDR2 SQIVND (reference sequence). Between the trimmed V and J ends, which lost 8 bases and 0 bases, there was a span of 7 bases. The CDR3 is 12 residues long.

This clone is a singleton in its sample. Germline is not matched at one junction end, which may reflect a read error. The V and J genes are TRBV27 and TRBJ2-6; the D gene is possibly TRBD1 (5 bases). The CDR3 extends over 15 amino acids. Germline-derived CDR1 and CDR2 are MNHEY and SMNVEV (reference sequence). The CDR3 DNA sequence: TGTGCCAGCAGCCCTGCTCCTTCTGGGGCCAACGGCCTGACTTTC. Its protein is CASSPAPSGANGLTF. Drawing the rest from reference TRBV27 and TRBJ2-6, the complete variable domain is EAQVTQNPRYLITVTGKKLTVTCSQNMNHEYMSWYRQDPGLGLRQIYYSMNVEVTDKGDVPEGYKVSRKEKRNFPLILESPSPNQTSLYFCASSPAPSGANGLTFGAGSRLTVL.

This CDR3 is CASSYLGAGRQETQYF. CDR3 nucleotides: TGTGCCAGCAGTTATCTGGGCGCAGGGCGTCAAGAGACCCAGTACTTC. The chain carries TRBV6-5 and TRBJ2-5; D might be TRBD1 (5 bases). This CDR3 has 16 amino acids. V gave up 3 bases and J gave up 2 bases, with 16 bases separating them. Germline loops: CDR1 MNHEY, CDR2 SVGAGI.

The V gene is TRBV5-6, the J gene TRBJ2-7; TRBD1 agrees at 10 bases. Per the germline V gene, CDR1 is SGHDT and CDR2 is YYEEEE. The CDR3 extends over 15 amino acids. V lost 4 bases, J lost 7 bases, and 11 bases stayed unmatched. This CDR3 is CASSLSGTGANEQYF. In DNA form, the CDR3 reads TGTGCCAGCAGCCTCTCCGGGACAGGGGCGAATGAGCAGTACTTC.

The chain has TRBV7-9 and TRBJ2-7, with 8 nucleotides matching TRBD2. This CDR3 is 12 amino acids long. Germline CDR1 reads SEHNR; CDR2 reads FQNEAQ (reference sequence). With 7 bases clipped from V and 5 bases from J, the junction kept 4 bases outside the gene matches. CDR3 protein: CASTAGGDEQYF. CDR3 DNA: TGTGCCAGCACCGCCGGGGGGGACGAGCAGTACTTC.

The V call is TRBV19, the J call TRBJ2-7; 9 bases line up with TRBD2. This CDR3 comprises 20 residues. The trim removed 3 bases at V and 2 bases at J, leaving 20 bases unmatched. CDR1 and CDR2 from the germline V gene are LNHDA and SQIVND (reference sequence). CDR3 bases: TGTGCCAGTAGTATGGCGAGTAGATCATTTGGCGGGAGGGAGCCCTACGAGCAGTACTTC. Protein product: CASSMASRSFGGREPYEQYF.

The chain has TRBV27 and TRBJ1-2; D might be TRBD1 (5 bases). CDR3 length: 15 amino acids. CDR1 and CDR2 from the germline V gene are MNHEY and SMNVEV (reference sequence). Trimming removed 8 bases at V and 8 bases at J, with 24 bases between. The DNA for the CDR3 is TGTGCCAGCCGGGGCGGGGGGAACACTAGGAGAGGCTACACCTTC. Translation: CASRGGGNTRRGYTF.

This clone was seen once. As DNA, the CDR3 is TGTGCCAGCTCACCATTTGGGGGGAAGAACACTGAAGCTTTCTTT. Translation: CASSPFGGKNTEAFF. The chain carries TRBV18 and TRBJ1-1; weak D call: TRBD1 (5 bases). Trimming removed 2 bases from V and 1 base from J, with 11 bases in between. The germline V gene has CDR1 KGHSH and CDR2 LQKENI. This CDR3 is built from 15 residues.

The CDR3 here is CASSPGCRCGNEKNTEAFF. The CDR3 nucleotides read TGTGCCAGCAGCCCAGGGTGTAGGTGTGGCAACGAGAAGAACACTGAAGCTTTCTTT. This chain connects TRBV21-1 to TRBJ1-1; whether TRBD1, the table's D call, matches the DNA was not checked. TRBV21-1 is a listed pseudogene. The CDR3 spans 19 residues.

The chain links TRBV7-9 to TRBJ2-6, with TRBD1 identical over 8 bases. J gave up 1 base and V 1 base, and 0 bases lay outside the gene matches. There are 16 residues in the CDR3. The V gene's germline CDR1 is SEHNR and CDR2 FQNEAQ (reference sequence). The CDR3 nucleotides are TGTGCCAGCAGCTTAGGGACAGGGTCTGGGGCCAACGTCCTGACTTTC. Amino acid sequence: CASSLGTGSGANVLTF. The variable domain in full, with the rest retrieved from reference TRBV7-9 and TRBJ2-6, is DTGVSQNPRHKITKRGQNVTFRCDPISEHNRLYWYRQTLGQGPEFLTYFQNEAQLEKSRLLSDRFSAERPKGSFSTLEIQRTEQGDSAMYLCASSLGTGSGANVLTFGAGSRLTVL.

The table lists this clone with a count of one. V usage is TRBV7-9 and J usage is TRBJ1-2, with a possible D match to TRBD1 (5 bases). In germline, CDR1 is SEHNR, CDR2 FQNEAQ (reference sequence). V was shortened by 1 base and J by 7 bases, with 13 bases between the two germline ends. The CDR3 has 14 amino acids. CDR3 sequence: CASSLGEGISGYTF. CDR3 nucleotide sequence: TGTGCCAGCAGCTTAGGGGAGGGGATCAGTGGCTACACCTTC.

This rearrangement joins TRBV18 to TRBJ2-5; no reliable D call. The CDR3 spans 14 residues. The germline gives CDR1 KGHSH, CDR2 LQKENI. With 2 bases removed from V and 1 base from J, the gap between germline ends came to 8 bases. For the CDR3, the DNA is TGTGCCAGCTCACCATATCAGTCCCAAGAGACCCAGTACTTC. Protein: CASSPYQSQETQYF.

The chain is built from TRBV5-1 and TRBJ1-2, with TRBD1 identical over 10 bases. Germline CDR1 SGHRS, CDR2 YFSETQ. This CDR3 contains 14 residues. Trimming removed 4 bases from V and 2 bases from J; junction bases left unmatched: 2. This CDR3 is CASSKDRGNYGYTF. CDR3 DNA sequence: TGCGCCAGCAGCAAGGACAGGGGGAACTATGGCTACACCTTC.

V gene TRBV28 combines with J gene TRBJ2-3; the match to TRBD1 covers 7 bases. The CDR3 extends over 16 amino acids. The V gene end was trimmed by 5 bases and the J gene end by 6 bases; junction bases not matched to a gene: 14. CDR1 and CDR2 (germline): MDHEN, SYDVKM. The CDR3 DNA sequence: TGTGCCAGCAGTGTCAGGACAGGCTGGGGATTGGATACGCAGTATTTT. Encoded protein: CASSVRTGWGLDTQYF.

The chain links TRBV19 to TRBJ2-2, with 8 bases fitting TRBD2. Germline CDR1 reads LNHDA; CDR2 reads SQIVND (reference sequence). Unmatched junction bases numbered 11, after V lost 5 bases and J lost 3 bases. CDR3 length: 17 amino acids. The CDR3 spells CASSLVAGGMYTGELFF. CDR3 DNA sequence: TGTGCCAGTAGTCTAGTGGCGGGAGGAATGTACACCGGGGAGCTGTTTTTT.

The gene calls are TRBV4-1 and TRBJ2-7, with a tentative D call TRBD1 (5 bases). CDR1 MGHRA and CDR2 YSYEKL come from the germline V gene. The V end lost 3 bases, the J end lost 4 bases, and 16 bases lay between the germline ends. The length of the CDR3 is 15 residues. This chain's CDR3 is CASSQGAGFVYEQYF. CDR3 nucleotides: TGCGCCAGCAGCCAGGGCGCAGGGTTTGTGTACGAGCAGTACTTC.

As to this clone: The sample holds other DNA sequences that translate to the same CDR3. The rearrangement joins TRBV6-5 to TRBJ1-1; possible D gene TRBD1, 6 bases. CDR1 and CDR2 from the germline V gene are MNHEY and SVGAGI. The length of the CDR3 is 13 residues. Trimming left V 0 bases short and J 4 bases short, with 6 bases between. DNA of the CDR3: TGTGCCAGCAGTTACTCAGGGGGCACTGAAGCTTTCTTT. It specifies CASSYSGGTEAFF.

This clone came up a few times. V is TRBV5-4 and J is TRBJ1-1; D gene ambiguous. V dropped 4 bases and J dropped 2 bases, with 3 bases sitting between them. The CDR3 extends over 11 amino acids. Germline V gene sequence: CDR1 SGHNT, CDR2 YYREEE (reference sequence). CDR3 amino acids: CASSLNTEAFF. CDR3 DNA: TGTGCCAGCAGCCTAAACACTGAAGCTTTCTTT.

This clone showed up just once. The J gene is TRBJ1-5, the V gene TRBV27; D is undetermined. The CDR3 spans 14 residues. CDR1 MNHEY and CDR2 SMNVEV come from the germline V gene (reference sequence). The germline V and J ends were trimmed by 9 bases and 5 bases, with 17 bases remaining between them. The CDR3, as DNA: TGTGCCAGAAAAGGTGGCAGGTTCGATCAGCCCCAGCATTTT. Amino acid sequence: CARKGGRFDQPQHF.

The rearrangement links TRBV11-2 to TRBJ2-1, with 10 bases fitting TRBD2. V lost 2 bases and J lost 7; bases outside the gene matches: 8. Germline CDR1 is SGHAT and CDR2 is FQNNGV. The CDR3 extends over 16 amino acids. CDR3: CASSLLAGESGNEQFF. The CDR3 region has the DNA TGTGCCAGCAGCTTACTAGCGGGAGAAAGTGGAAATGAGCAGTTCTTC.

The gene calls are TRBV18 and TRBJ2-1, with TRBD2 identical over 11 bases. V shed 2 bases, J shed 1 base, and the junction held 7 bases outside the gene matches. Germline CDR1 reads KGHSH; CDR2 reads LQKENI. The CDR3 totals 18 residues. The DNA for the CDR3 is TGTGCCAGCTCACCATTAGCTAGCGGGAGGTCTTCCTACAATGAGCAGTTCTTC. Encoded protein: CASSPLASGRSSYNEQFF.

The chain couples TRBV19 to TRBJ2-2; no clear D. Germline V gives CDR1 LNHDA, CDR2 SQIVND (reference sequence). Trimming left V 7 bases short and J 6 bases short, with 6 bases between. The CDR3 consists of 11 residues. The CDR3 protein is CASISAGELFF. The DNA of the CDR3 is TGTGCCAGTATCTCGGCCGGGGAGCTGTTTTTT.

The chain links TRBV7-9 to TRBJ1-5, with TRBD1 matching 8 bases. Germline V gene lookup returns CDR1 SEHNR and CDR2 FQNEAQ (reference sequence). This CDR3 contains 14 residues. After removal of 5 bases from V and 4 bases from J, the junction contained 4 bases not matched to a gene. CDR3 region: CASSPQGANQPQHF. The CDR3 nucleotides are TGTGCCAGCAGCCCCCAGGGGGCAAATCAGCCCCAGCATTTT.

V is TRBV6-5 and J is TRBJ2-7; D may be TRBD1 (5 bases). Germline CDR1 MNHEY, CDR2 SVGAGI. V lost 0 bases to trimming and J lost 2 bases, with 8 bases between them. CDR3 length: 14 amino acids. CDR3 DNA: TGTGCCAGCAGTTACTCCAGGGTGACCTACGAGCAGTACTTC. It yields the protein CASSYSRVTYEQYF.

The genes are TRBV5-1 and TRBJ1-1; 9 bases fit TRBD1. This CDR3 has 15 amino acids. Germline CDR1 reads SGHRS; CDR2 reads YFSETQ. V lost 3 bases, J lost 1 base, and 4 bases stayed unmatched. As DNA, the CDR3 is TGCGCCAGCAGCTCCCCGGGACAGGGGAACACTGAAGCTTTCTTT. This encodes CASSSPGQGNTEAFF.

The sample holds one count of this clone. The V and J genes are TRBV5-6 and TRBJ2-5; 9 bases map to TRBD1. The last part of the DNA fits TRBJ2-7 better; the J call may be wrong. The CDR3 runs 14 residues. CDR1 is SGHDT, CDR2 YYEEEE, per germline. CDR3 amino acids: CASSLQGAQYEQYF. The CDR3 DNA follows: TGTGCCAGCAGCTTACAGGGGGCTCAATACGAGCAGTACTTC.